This T cell receptor beta chain was sequenced in a study of cytomegalovirus exposure and HLA in healthy donors. Across the whole study: It was reported in a later analysis that the approximately 120 validation repertoires used the same platform as the 550 to 850 first-cohort repertoires. Study outcomes and limitations: Most observed TCR sequences were rare, whereas some public TCRs were detected in many donors. Cytomegalovirus-associated TCR beta chains were listed, numbering 150 to 200.

The assay was immunoSEQ multiplex PCR, and TCRdb's table has in-frame clones only and misses some. The table records some 130,000 clones, around four fifths of them present only once. CDR1 and CDR2 (germline): MNHNS, SASEGT. The trim removed 6 bases at V and 5 bases at J, leaving 10 bases unmatched. The CDR3 length is 15 residues. The donors formed part of the approximately 110-subject validation cohort, distinct from the 666-subject first cohort. On this clone: The antigen is undetermined.

The chain joins TRBV6-1 to TRBJ2-5; 9 bases line up with TRBD1. The receptor comes from a woman in her twenties or thirties in good health and CMV-seronegative. The specimen sequenced was PBMCs. The DNA of the CDR3 is TGTGCCAGCAGGACGGGACAGGGCGTAAGTGAGACCCAGTACTTC. Protein: CASRTGQGVSETQYF.